The source of this T cell receptor beta chain is a study of cytomegalovirus exposure and HLA in healthy donors. The CDR3 is 15 residues long. V was clipped by 4 bases and J by 2 bases; unmatched bases: 1. Germline lookup yields CDR1 SGHKS and CDR2 YYEKEE (reference sequence). Vbeta (60) and Jbeta (13) primers were used in the PCR. Assay: immunoSEQ multiplex PCR; the TCRdb copy retains only in-frame clones and omits some. The sample carries under 200,000 clones, around nine tenths recorded once. This receptor was obtained from a woman aged 30 to 39 in good health and CMV-seronegative. The chain employs TRBV5-5 and TRBJ2-1; 12 nucleotides agree with TRBD2. Material: PBMCs. As DNA, the CDR3 is TGTGCCAGCAGCCCTAGCGGGAGGGCCTACAATGAGCAGTTCTTC. Its translation: CASSPSGRAYNEQFF.